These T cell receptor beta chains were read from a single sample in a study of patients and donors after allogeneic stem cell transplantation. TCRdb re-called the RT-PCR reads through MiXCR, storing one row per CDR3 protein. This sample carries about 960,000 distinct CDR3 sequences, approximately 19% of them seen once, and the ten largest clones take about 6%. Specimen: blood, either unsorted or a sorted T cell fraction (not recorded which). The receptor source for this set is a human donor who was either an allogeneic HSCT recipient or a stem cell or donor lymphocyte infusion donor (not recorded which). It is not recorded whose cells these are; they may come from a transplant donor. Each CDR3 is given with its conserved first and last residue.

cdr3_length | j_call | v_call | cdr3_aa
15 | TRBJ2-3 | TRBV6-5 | CASSYVGKRTDTQYF
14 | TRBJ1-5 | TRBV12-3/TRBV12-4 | CASSLQGRDQPQHF
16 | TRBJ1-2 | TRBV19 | CASSIYLRLANYGYTF
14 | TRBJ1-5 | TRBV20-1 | CSASWTSSNQPQHF
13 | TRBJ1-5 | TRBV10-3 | CAIRAQGNQPQHF
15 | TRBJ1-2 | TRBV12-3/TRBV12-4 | CASSLFRGRGYGYTF
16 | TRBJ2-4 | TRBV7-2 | CASSLAPGLAKNIQYF
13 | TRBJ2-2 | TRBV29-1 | CSVDGVGTGELFF
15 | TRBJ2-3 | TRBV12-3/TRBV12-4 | CASAGLRGFLDTQYF
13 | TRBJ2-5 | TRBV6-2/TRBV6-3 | CARAAGGQETQYF
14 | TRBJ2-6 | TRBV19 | CASTPSTGANVLTF
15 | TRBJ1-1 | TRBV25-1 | CASSEYGQGRTEAFF
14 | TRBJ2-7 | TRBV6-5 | CASSYSAGAYEQYF
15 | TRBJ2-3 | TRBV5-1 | CASSSGTVSTDTQYF
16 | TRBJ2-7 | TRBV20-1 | CSASEPGPTSAYEQYF
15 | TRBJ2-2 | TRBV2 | CASSGLAANTGELFF
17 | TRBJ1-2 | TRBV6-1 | CASSPYRGSRGDNGYTF
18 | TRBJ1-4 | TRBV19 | CASATLPGQGGTNEKLFF
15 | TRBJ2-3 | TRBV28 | CASSSGPLPADTQYF
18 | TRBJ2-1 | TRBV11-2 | CASSSPSGGFGGNNEQFF
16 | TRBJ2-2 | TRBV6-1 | CASRGTGTINTGELFF
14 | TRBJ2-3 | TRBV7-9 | CASSSGREADTQYF
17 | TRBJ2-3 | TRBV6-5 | CASSYRGLAGAPDTQYF
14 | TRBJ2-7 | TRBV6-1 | CASSRADRRDEQYF
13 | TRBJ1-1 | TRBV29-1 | CSGEQGITTEAFF
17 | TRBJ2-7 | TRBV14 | CASSQDFWENPSYEQYF
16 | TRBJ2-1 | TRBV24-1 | CATSVMTSGGAGGQFF